Listed here is a single T cell receptor (beta chain). This clone's antigen is unknown. The sample holds no much larger clone one base away, and base qualities are not on file. The library was produced with PCR. Sequencing took place on an Illumina HiSeq 2500. To normalize quantification of the TCRbeta repertoire, the TCR libraries were built with molecular barcoding that relied on unique molecular identifiers. Starting from the raw public reads, TCRdb applied fastp trimming at Q25, assembled clones with MiXCR and retained in-frame beta chains. Each entry is one CDR3 protein sequence, shown with its most common DNA and genes. The sample table contains fewer than 400,000 distinct CDR3 sequences; only one count was recorded for approximately 23% of them. Over 9.5% of the sample lies in the top ten. The treatment or condition label of this sample denotes: allogeneic hematopoietic cell transplantation with graft depleted of TCRalphabeta T cells and CD19 B cells. TCRalphabeta/CD19-depleted allogeneic hematopoietic cell grafts were given to the transplant recipients, all of whom were children.

These data originate in a study of T-cell reconstitution after alpha-beta-depleted transplantation in children (dated by TCRdb to the mid-2010s). At the level of the whole study: Using TCR repertoire profiling, the study quantitatively followed how T-cell immune reconstitution unfolded in children after TCRalphabeta/CD19-depleted allogeneic hematopoietic cell transplantation. Study-level results and caveats: The frequencies of hyperexpanded clones fell over the following months, and after one year, T-cell counts and TCRbeta diversity were mostly attributed to newly produced T cells. About two months after transplant, the apparently early recovery of alphabetaT-cell counts reportedly depended on just several hundred clones that had expanded rapidly and came from non-depleted graft cells. The high TCRbeta diversity at day 60 in some patients was ascribed to recipient T cells and intrathymic progenitors that had survived conditioning.

The CDR3 numbers 15 residues from cysteine through phenylalanine. Just CDR3 DNA is preserved here, 45 bases in frame from base 1. The germline V gene sets CDR1 to SGHAT and CDR2 to FQNNGV. The V end loses 5 bases and the J end loses 4 bases, and a stretch of 17 bases separates them. The receptor was isolated from a male patient younger than 18 who had a stem cell transplant for acute lymphoblastic leukemia, so the T cells may come from the graft donor. The rearranged chain carries TRBV11-2 and TRBJ1-1; D gene: possibly TRBD1, on 5 matching bases. The source material was PBMCs, mostly from graft donor cells, sampled 180 days after TCRalphabeta/CD19-depleted stem cell transplant. The CDR3: CASSPPGRGRTEAFF. The DNA is TGTGCCAGCAGCCCCCCGGGGAGGGGTCGCACTGAAGCTTTCTTT. This CDR3, with the reference TRBV11-2 and TRBJ1-1 proteins standing in past its ends, gives the full variable domain EAGVAQSPRYKIIEKRQSVAFWCNPISGHATLYWYQQILGQGPKLLIQFQNNGVVDDSQLPKDRFSAERLKGVDSTLKIQPAKLEDSAVYLCASSPPGRGRTEAFFGQGTRLTVV.